This T cell receptor (beta chain) is drawn from a study of blood T cells in healthy people across ages (dated by TCRdb to between 2014 and 2016). About the study as a whole: In model experiments, template switching captured roughly one uniquely barcoded TCR beta cDNA molecule for every two T cells. To track age-related changes in TCR beta repertoire diversity, the study relied on deep sequencing normalized with unique cDNA molecular identifiers. Four age groups were formed from the donors: young (average approximately 17 years), middle-aged (approximately 39), aged (62) and long-lived (about 80). Donors of different ages were randomly distributed across sequencing lanes to avoid experimental bias. The study analyzed two additional independent replicas of 1 million unique cDNA reads from the same blood draw for two donors, one aged 18 to 30 and one aged 80 or older.

Notes on this clonotype: Its antigen has not been determined. The record has no base qualities; no much larger clone is one base away.

The 40 or so donors, aged 6 to 90 years, were systemically healthy Caucasian individuals from Russia. Ten milliliters of peripheral blood were drawn from each donor into EDTA-treated Vacutainer tubes. PBMCs were isolated by Ficoll-Paque density-gradient centrifugation, with at least 7 million obtained per sample. Trizol reagent was used to extract total RNA from PBMCs, with at least 5.5 micrograms per sample. The percentages of naive CD45RAhigh/CD27high T cells were determined by flow cytometry on a PBMC aliquot from every donor. Taken from the germline V gene, the CDR1 and CDR2 loops are SNHLY and FYNNEI. V loses 8 bases, J loses 2 bases, and the germline ends lie 17 bases apart. The CDR3 sequence holds 15 residues, the cysteine and phenylalanine included. CDR3 DNA only is kept here, 45 bases in frame from base 1. What the research found in general, with its limitations: The percentage of naive T cells measured by flow cytometry correlated strongly with observed TCR beta diversity. Compared with the aged group, the long-lived group had more naive CD4+ T cells, fewer expanded clones and increased TCR diversity, a pattern suggesting age selection. Because profiling used bulk unsorted PBMCs, naive and antigen-experienced compartments could not be compared conclusively. The CMV infection status of donors was not known, potentially confounding age-related changes in expanded clonotypes. Observed TCR beta diversity per million T cells fell roughly linearly with age, and a significant reduction was already apparent by age around 36. Total diversity estimates from one million sequenced T cells were considered lower bounds and underestimates.

Libraries were constructed by 5' RACE. The sequencing machine was an Illumina HiSeq 2500. A second roughly 7 to 11 cycle PCR used a sample-barcoded 5' primer and a J-beta primer mix. A template-switch 5' adaptor carrying 12 random nucleotides introduced a unique molecular identifier onto each TCR beta cDNA molecule. Each sample yielded at least 2.5 million CDR3-containing paired-end reads. All of the RNA was converted into first-strand cDNA using the Mint cDNA synthesis kit, with a TRBC-specific oligonucleotide serving as the primer. After uracil-DNA glycosylase treatment, a first 18-cycle PCR used universal primers M1SS and BC2_uni_R on all cDNA. Turning to the authors' computational methods: Normalization of each sample was performed by random selection of 1 million high-quality reads, each carrying a distinct molecular identifier. Reads with shared molecular identifiers were discarded instead of being binned into consensus sequences. MiTCR, with a Q25 quality threshold and the strictest error-elimination algorithm, was used for CDR3 identification, clonotype clustering and error correction. Lower-bound total TCR beta diversity was estimated with a nonparametric unseen species model using Euler transformation. The raw public data were reprocessed by TCRdb itself: fastp quality trimming at Q25, MiXCR clonotype calling, in-frame beta chains only. Every entry covers one CDR3 protein and lists the most common genes and DNA from its rows. The V and J calls follow TCRdb's processing rather than the paper's. Within this sample are 700,000 to 1,000,000 distinct CDR3 sequences, with roughly 44% of them counted one time only. The ten largest clones capture approximately 19% of the sample.

Rearrangement joined TRBV2 to TRBJ2-3; no D gene can be assigned with confidence. The sequenced sample was blood. The source of this sequence is a man aged 55-75 years in good health. The DNA is TGTGCCAGCCTCCTTGGAGATTTTGCCACAGATACGCAGTATTTT. Translation gives CASLLGDFATDTQYF.